This T cell receptor (beta chain) was documented in a study of blood T cell repertoires in COVID-19. Study context: Whether acute or convalescent, the COVID-19 samples came from the United States, Italy and Spain. From T cells, B-cell-depleted T cells, or PBMCs came the material, which was cDNA or gDNA.

This CDR3 has 14 amino acids. Germline assignment: CDR1 LNHNV and CDR2 YYDKDF (reference sequence). V was pared by 5 bases and J by 0 bases, with 8 bases between. In the study's own analysis: From reference gene primer amplification, estimates of nucleated cell counts were derived. Using immunoSEQ multiplex PCR, the repertoire was profiled, and TCRdb retains in-frame clones only, with some absent. D and trimming were read from the DNA, whereas the V and J calls and clone size are those reported in that table. The profile shows about 400,000 clones, 86% of them singletons. This receptor was taken from a woman aged 25 to 39 with active or convalescent COVID-19. Input material: peripheral blood. V and J are TRBV15 and TRBJ1-3; unclear D gene. The CDR3 DNA sequence: TGTGCCACCAGCCTGAGGGACTCTGGAAACACCATATATTTT. This translates into CATSLRDSGNTIYF.